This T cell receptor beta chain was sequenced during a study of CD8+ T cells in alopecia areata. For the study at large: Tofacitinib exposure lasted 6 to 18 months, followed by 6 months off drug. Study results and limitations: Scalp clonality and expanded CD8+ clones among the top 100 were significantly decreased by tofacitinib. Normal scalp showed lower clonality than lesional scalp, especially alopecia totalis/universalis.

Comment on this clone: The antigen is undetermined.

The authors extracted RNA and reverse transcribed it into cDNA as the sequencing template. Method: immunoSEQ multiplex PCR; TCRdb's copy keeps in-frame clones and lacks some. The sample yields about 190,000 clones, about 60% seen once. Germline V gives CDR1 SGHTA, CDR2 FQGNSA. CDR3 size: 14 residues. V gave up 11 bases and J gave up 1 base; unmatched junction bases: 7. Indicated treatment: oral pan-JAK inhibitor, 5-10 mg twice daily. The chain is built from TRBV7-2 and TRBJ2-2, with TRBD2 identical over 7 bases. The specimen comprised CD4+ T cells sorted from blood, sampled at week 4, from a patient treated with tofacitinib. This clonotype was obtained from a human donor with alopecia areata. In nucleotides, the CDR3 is TGTGCCGACAAGCGGGATAGGAACACCGGGGAGCTGTTTTTT. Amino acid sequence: CADKRDRNTGELFF.